This is a list of T cell receptor beta chains from one sample in a study of radiotherapy plus CTLA-4 blockade in lung cancer. TCRdb's table, derived via immunoSEQ multiplex PCR, lists solely in-frame clones and lacks some. This table has about 49,000 clones, about 88% appearing once. The sequencing used peripheral blood, collected from a patient treated with radiotherapy plus ipilimumab. Every receptor here comes from a human donor with non-small cell lung cancer whose response to radiotherapy plus ipilimumab could not be evaluated. Both conserved end residues are part of each CDR3. The D gene is left open where the match is weak. Clone size is not always given. Where it is, it says once, few, many or a class for expanded clones.

v_call	d_call	clone_size	cdr3_length	j_call	cdr3_aa	cdr3_nt
TRBV28	TRBD1	NA	15	TRBJ1-2	CASRRTGISNYGYTF	TGTGCCAGCAGACGGACAGGTATCTCTAACTATGGCTACACCTTC
TRBV7-2	TRBD2	NA	15	TRBJ2-1	CASSAASGRARVQFF	TGTGCCAGCAGCGCAGCTAGCGGGAGGGCCCGGGTGCAGTTCTTC
TRBV19	NA	NA	11	TRBJ2-5	CASSSGTALNF	TGTGCCAGTAGTAGCGGGACAGCCCTCAACTTC
TRBV5-4	TRBD2	NA	15	TRBJ2-7	CASSPARELPYEQYF	TGTGCCAGCAGCCCCGCGCGGGAGTTGCCCTACGAGCAGTACTTC
TRBV29-1	NA	NA	15	TRBJ2-3	CSVEPKERSTDTQYF	TGCAGCGTTGAGCCAAAGGAGAGGAGCACAGATACGCAGTATTTT
TRBV5-1	TRBD2	NA	15	TRBJ2-1	CASSPGTSGRNEQFF	TGCGCCAGCAGCCCCGGGACTAGCGGGAGAAATGAGCAGTTCTTC
TRBV13	TRBD2	NA	15	TRBJ2-1	CASSKGGLAGVEQFF	TGTGCCAGCAGCAAAGGGGGACTAGCGGGGGTTGAACAGTTCTTC
TRBV12-2	NA	NA	20	TRBJ2-3	CASRLAGLAGGGEGTDTQYF	TGTGCAAGTCGCTTGGCAGGACTAGCGGGGGGCGGTGAGGGGACAGATACGCAGTATTTT
TRBV27	NA	NA	15	TRBJ1-2	CASSFLAGENYGYTF	TGTGCCAGCAGTTTTCTGGCCGGGGAGAACTATGGCTACACCTTC
TRBV11-2	NA	NA	15	TRBJ2-1	CASSLDGQKYNEQFF	TGTGCCAGCAGCTTAGACGGACAGAAATACAATGAGCAGTTCTTC
TRBV6-1	TRBD1	NA	15	TRBJ2-2	CASSGTGGDTGELFF	TGTGCCAGCAGCGGGACAGGGGGCGACACCGGGGAGCTGTTTTTT
TRBV29-1	TRBD1	NA	14	TRBJ2-5	CSAVRTGNQETQYF	TGCAGCGCCGTCCGGACAGGGAACCAAGAGACCCAGTACTTC
TRBV4-3	NA	NA	14	TRBJ1-2	CASSQETGDYGYTF	TGCGCCAGCAGCCAAGAGACAGGCGACTATGGCTACACCTTC
TRBV5-1	NA	NA	10	TRBJ2-1	CASSKPGKFF	TGCGCCAGCAGCAAGCCGGGTAAGTTCTTC
TRBV10-1	NA	few	15	TRBJ1-1	CASSESSGMNTEAFF	TGCGCCAGCAGTGAGTCTTCAGGAATGAACACTGAAGCTTTCTTT
TRBV9	TRBD1	NA	14	TRBJ1-1	CASSFGTGITEAFF	TGTGCCAGCAGCTTCGGGACAGGGATCACTGAAGCTTTCTTT
TRBV11-2	NA	once	16	TRBJ2-7	CASSLDSRLEGVGQYF	TGTGCCAGCAGCTTAGATTCTAGACTAGAGGGCGTAGGGCAGTACTTC
TRBV7-8	TRBD1	NA	14	TRBJ1-2	CASSLGQGASGYTF	TGTGCCAGCAGCTTGGGACAGGGGGCATCTGGCTACACCTTC
TRBV5-8	NA	NA	12	TRBJ2-7	CASSLQGSEQYF	TGTGCCAGCAGCTTGCAGGGTTCGGAGCAGTACTTC
TRBV19	TRBD2	once	15	TRBJ2-3	CASSMFGGGTDTQYF	TGTGCCAGTAGTATGTTCGGGGGGGGCACAGATACGCAGTATTTT
TRBV5-4	NA	NA	14	TRBJ1-2	CASSPEGVRYGYTF	TGTGCCAGCAGCCCCGAGGGGGTACGATATGGCTACACCTTC
TRBV15	NA	few	15	TRBJ1-1	CATSRVARANTEAFF	TGTGCCACCAGCAGAGTTGCCAGGGCGAACACTGAAGCTTTCTTT
TRBV5-5	TRBD1	NA	15	TRBJ2-2	CASTGTGMNTGELFF	TGTGCCAGCACCGGGACAGGAATGAACACCGGGGAGCTGTTTTTT
TRBV28	NA	NA	14	TRBJ1-2	CASLRGGDNYGYTF	TGTGCCAGCCTGAGAGGGGGAGATAACTATGGCTACACCTTC
TRBV5-1	NA	NA	14	TRBJ2-3	CASKGGALTDTQYF	TGCGCCAGCAAGGGCGGGGCCCTCACAGATACGCAGTATTTT
TRBV10-2	NA	NA	17	TRBJ2-3	CASSEPRKRPRSDTQYF	TGCGCCAGCAGTGAGCCCCGTAAGCGGCCCAGGTCAGATACGCAGTATTTT
TRBV7-2	TRBD1	few	14	TRBJ2-7	CASSRDRGSNEQYF	TGTGCCAGCAGCCGGGACAGGGGTTCCAACGAGCAGTACTTC
TRBV28	TRBD1	NA	15	TRBJ1-1	CASSFQGAMNTEAFF	TGTGCCAGCAGCTTCCAGGGGGCGATGAACACTGAAGCTTTCTTT
TRBV7-4	TRBD2	NA	16	TRBJ2-7	CASSSRTSGDSYEQYF	TGTGCCAGCAGCTCTCGGACTAGCGGGGACTCCTACGAGCAGTACTTC
TRBV27	TRBD2	NA	16	TRBJ2-7	CASSSVAGLADHEQYF	TGTGCCAGCAGTTCTGTGGCGGGACTAGCAGACCACGAGCAGTACTTC
TRBV21-1	NA	NA	22	TRBJ2-7	CASSKLAGFPLFVHPGSYEQYF	TGTGCCAGCAGCAAACTGGCAGGCTTCCCCCTCTTTGTACATCCAGGTAGCTACGAGCAGTACTTC
TRBV28	TRBD1	NA	16	TRBJ1-1	CASSLGTDPMNTEAFF	TGTGCCAGCAGCCTCGGGACAGACCCAATGAACACTGAAGCTTTCTTT
TRBV15	TRBD1	NA	15	TRBJ1-4	CATSRDRTGGEKLFF	TGTGCCACCAGCAGAGATCGGACAGGGGGTGAAAAACTGTTTTTT
TRBV19	NA	NA	15	TRBJ1-2	CASSTERVANYGYTF	TGTGCCAGTAGTACCGAGCGGGTGGCTAACTATGGCTACACCTTC
TRBV15	NA	once	14	TRBJ1-1	CATSRVVGGTEAFF	TGTGCCACCAGCAGAGTGGTAGGGGGCACTGAAGCTTTCTTT
TRBV18	TRBD1	NA	18	TRBJ2-7	CASSPLPPNDRASNEQYF	TGTGCCAGCTCACCACTCCCCCCTAACGACAGGGCCTCTAACGAGCAGTACTTC
TRBV19	TRBD1	NA	16	TRBJ1-1	CASSVPGQGIPSEAFF	TGTGCCAGTAGTGTACCGGGACAGGGAATCCCTAGTGAAGCTTTCTTT
TRBV20-1	NA	NA	11	TRBJ1-1	CSARPIFEAFF	TGCAGTGCTAGACCTATCTTTGAAGCTTTCTTT
TRBV28	TRBD2	NA	17	TRBJ2-1	CASRSVVSGTFYNEQFF	TGTGCCAGCAGGTCCGTGGTTAGCGGGACATTCTACAATGAGCAGTTCTTC
TRBV28	NA	NA	13	TRBJ2-2	CASSLARAGELFF	TGTGCCAGCAGTTTGGCCAGGGCCGGGGAGCTGTTTTTT
TRBV6-1	NA	NA	11	TRBJ2-7	CASRAPYERCF	TGTGCCAGCAGAGCCCCCTACGAGCGGTGCTTC
TRBV13	NA	NA	11	TRBJ2-3	CASTASGTQYF	TGTGCCAGCACTGCAAGCGGGACACAGTATTTT